The entry that follows covers one T cell receptor beta chain sequence. The data belong to a study of blood T cell repertoires in COVID-19. Using immunoSEQ multiplex PCR, the repertoire was profiled, and TCRdb retains in-frame clones only, with some absent. The sample has 250,000 or so clones, 88% seen once. The source is a young woman who had been exposed to COVID-19. Sequencing was carried out using PBMCs or T cells enriched from blood (not recorded which).

CDR3 DNA sequence: TGTGCCAGCAGCTTACAAGCCTATCTGAACACTGAAGCTTTCTTT. It specifies CASSLQAYLNTEAFF. This chain links TRBV11-2 with TRBJ1-1; unclear D gene. V dropped 2 bases and J dropped 0 bases, with 10 bases sitting between them. This CDR3 spans 15 amino acids. Germline lookup yields CDR1 SGHAT and CDR2 FQNNGV.